The sequence of this TCR beta chain was determined in a study of T cell responses to AZD1222 COVID-19 vaccine. The assay was immunoSEQ multiplex PCR, and TCRdb's table has in-frame clones only and misses some. Among 130,000 or so clones, roughly 87% were seen once, and the ten largest hold approximately 6%. Whole-study results and caveats: Spike-wide coverage was observed for vaccine-associated CD4 TCRs, with dominant responses at 160-218 and 743-854.

A remark on this clone: Its antigen is unknown.

The clonotype was recovered from an adult who received the AZD1222 COVID-19 vaccine. The sample here was peripheral blood, taken 28 days after the second AZD1222 dose.

The DNA of the CDR3 is TGTGCCAGCAGCTTTAATAGACAGGGGGATAACTATGGCTACACCTTC. Residues: CASSFNRQGDNYGYTF. The chain links TRBV9 to TRBJ1-2, with 9 bases that match TRBD1. V lost 4 bases, J lost 1 base, and 8 bases stayed unmatched. This CDR3 region has 16 residues. Germline V gives CDR1 SGDLS, CDR2 YYNGEE.